The clone carrying this TCR beta chain was seen a few times. A read error may produce the germline difference seen at one junction end. The data derive from a study of blood T cells in healthy people across ages. Each individual donor underwent a draw of approximately 10 milliliters of peripheral blood. CDR1 and CDR2 from the germline V gene are SGHRS and YFSETQ. This CDR3 contains 14 residues. A second PCR of roughly 7 to 11 cycles used a sample-barcoded 5' primer and a J-beta primer mix. TCRdb recomputed calls from the 5' RACE reads with MiXCR, one row per CDR3 protein. This table holds about 1.7 million distinct CDR3 sequences, about 30% found once.

The sequence was obtained from a woman in her twenties or thirties in good health. The sample taken for sequencing was blood. The V gene is TRBV5-1, the J gene TRBJ2-7, with TRBD2 matching over 10 bases. The DNA end is more similar to TRBJ2-5, so the J call may be wrong. In nucleotides, the CDR3 is TGCGCCGGCAGCAGAACTAGCGGGGAGCAGACCCAGTACTTC. Its protein product is CAGSRTSGEQTQYF.